This T cell receptor (beta chain) emerged from a study of control samples from healthy donors and cancer patients (dated by TCRdb to the early 2020s). Here V drops 2 bases and J drops 5 bases, and the junction holds 3 bases not matched to any gene. Reading from cysteine to phenylalanine, the CDR3 counts 15 amino acids. CDR3 DNA is the only sequence kept; it has 45 bases, read in frame from the first base. Looking up the germline V gene (reference sequence) yields CDR1 SEHNR and CDR2 FQNEAQ. To prepare the library, the immunoSEQ multiplex PCR assay was applied. This is the immuneACCESS table as TCRdb keeps it, with only in-frame sequences that have V and J called. A part of the clones is gone; compared with another copy, unresolved V genes explain less than half, and the rest is unexplained. This sample holds under 85,000 clones; roughly 82% were observed only once. 2.9% of the sample belongs to the ten largest clones.

Turning to this clone: It lacks a known antigen. No base quality information exists; no much larger clone differs at one position.

The rearrangement joined TRBV7-9 to TRBJ2-5, with 12 bases in between that match TRBD2. This TCR was sampled from a woman in her forties or fifties with lung cancer. Sample: PBMCs. The CDR3 has the sequence CASSLTSGGKETQYF. The DNA reads TGTGCCAGCAGCTTAACTAGCGGGGGGAAGGAGACCCAGTACTTC.